This T cell receptor (beta chain) is drawn from a study of blood T cells in healthy people across ages. General study findings and limits: Roughly linearly, TCR beta diversity per million T cells fell as age increased.

CDR3 size: 12 residues. Germline CDR1 is MNHEY and CDR2 is SVGEGT. V shed 2 bases and J shed 11 bases, with 12 bases lying between them. The authors ran a second PCR of about 6 to 11 cycles using a sample-barcoded 5' primer and a J-beta primer mix. TCRdb reprocessed the 5' RACE reads with MiXCR, giving one entry per CDR3 protein. The profile shows roughly 1.4 million distinct CDR3 sequences, roughly 59% of them singletons. Note on this clonotype: Its antigen is not identified.

The J gene is TRBJ2-5, the V gene TRBV6-2 or TRBV6-3; D gene uncertain. The source material was blood. The sequence was obtained from a man between 18 and 35 years old in good health. CDR3 in amino acids: CASSYGPPRQYF. The CDR3 region has the DNA TGTGCCAGCAGTTACGGGCCCCCACGACAGTACTTC.